A selection of T cell receptor beta chains follows, all from one sample in a study of Graves' ophthalmopathy and Graves' hyperthyroidism. In TCRdb, the multiplex PCR reads were re-called with MiXCR into one record per CDR3 protein. The data show 500,000 to 700,000 distinct CDR3 sequences, with 22% seen just once and approximately 7% held by the top ten. The sequenced sample was peripheral blood. These receptor sequences come from a woman younger than 30 with stable Graves' hyperthyroidism. Some clones in this sample may be carry-over from other donors' samples. Both conserved end residues are part of each CDR3. A D gene is named only where the DNA matches it firmly. Rows may omit the clone size; those that give it use once, few, many or a size class.

V gene	clone size	J gene	D gene	CDR3 protein	CDR3 DNA
TRBV10-3	many	TRBJ2-7	.	CAINKGTEGYEQYF	TGTGCCATCAATAAGGGGACCGAGGGCTACGAGCAGTACTTC
TRBV6-2/TRBV6-3	.	TRBJ1-2	.	CASSSPPGQSESNYGYTF	TGTGCCAGCAGTTCACCCCCCGGACAATCCGAGAGTAACTATGGCTACACCTTC
TRBV7-2	many	TRBJ2-5	TRBD2	CASSLSGTSATQYF	TGTGCCAGCAGCTTATCCGGGACTAGCGCCACCCAGTACTTC
TRBV12-3/TRBV12-4	.	TRBJ1-1	TRBD1	CASSYLGTGTNTEAFF	TGTGCCAGCAGTTATCTTGGGACAGGCACTAACACTGAAGCTTTCTTT
TRBV7-9	many	TRBJ1-1	TRBD1	CASSPLLDRAEAFF	TGTGCCAGCAGCCCGCTGCTAGACAGGGCCGAAGCTTTCTTT
TRBV19	many	TRBJ2-7	.	CASSLGSGTYELYF	TGTGCCAGTAGTCTAGGTAGCGGTACCTACGAGCTGTACTTC
TRBV6-5	many	TRBJ2-7	.	CASRSDGYEQYF	TGTGCCAGCAGGTCAGATGGGTACGAGCAGTACTTC
TRBV19	many	TRBJ1-2	.	CASMETGTGGYTF	TGTGCCAGTATGGAAACAGGGACTGGGGGCTACACCTTC
TRBV6-1	many	TRBJ1-6	.	CASARPPRNSPLHF	TGTGCCAGCGCCCGACCTCCTAGGAATTCACCCCTCCACTTT
TRBV27	many	TRBJ2-7	.	CASSLSSDLTYEQYF	TGTGCCAGCAGTTTGTCGAGCGACCTGACCTACGAGCAGTACTTC
TRBV10-3	many	TRBJ1-5	.	CAISEAANQPQHF	TGTGCCATCAGTGAGGCAGCCAATCAGCCCCAGCATTTT
TRBV29-1	many	TRBJ2-2	TRBD1	CSAGQGAGTGELFF	TGCAGCGCGGGACAGGGGGCTGGCACCGGGGAGCTGTTTTTT